This T cell receptor beta chain was identified during a study of CD8+ T cells in alopecia areata. At the level of the study: Affected scalp percentage determined the severity score of treated patients.

RNA, once extracted, was reverse transcribed into cDNA for use as the sequencing template. Assay: immunoSEQ multiplex PCR; the TCRdb copy retains only in-frame clones and omits some. The sample yields under 250,000 clones, under 60% seen once. Of note for this clone: Its matching antigen is unknown.

Treatment specified: oral pan-JAK inhibitor, 5-10 mg twice daily. The study team obtained lesional scalp punch biopsies and peripheral blood from alopecia areata patients. From PBMCs, CD4+ and CD8+ T cells were sorted. Germline CDR1 and CDR2: SGDLS and YYNGEE. V shed 3 bases and J shed 8 bases, with 17 bases lying between them. The CDR3 runs 14 residues. Whole-study results and caveats: The study found that many expanded lesional clones persisted in scalp and blood during tofacitinib.

This TCR derives from a human donor with alopecia areata. Sequenced here: CD4+ T cells sorted from blood, sampled at week 4, from a patient treated with tofacitinib. The J gene is TRBJ1-2, the V gene TRBV9, with a possible D match to TRBD1 (5 bases). The chain's CDR3 is CASSEITGGGGYTF. The CDR3 coding sequence is TGTGCCAGCAGCGAGATTACAGGAGGAGGCGGCTACACCTTC.